This TCR beta chain was identified during a study of blood T cell repertoires in COVID-19. V dropped 3 bases and J dropped 4 bases, with 12 bases sitting between them. In germline, CDR1 is SGHAT, CDR2 FQNNGV. The CDR3 loop spans 14 amino acids. Produced via immunoSEQ multiplex PCR; TCRdb's table is partial and in-frame only. The sample has over 95,000 clones, around 89% seen once; the top ten hold under 20%. The V call is TRBV11-2, the J call TRBJ1-1; weak D call: TRBD1 (5 bases). The receptor was isolated from a human donor with acute or convalescent COVID-19. The donor label of this sample is uncertain. Source material: peripheral blood. The CDR3: CASSFSPGGTEAFF. The CDR3 DNA sequence: TGTGCCAGCAGCTTTAGCCCGGGGGGCACTGAAGCTTTCTTT.